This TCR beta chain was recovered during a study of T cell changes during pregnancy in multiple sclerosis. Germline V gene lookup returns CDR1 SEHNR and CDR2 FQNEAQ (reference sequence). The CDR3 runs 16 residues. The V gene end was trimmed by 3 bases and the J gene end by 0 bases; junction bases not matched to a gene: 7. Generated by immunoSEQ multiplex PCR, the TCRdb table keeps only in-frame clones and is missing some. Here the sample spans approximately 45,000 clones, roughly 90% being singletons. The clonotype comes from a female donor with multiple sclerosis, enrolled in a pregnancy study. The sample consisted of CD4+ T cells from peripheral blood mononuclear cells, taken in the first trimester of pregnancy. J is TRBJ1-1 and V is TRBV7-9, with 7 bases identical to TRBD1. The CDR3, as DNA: TGTGCCAGCAGCTTCGGGCAGGGGGGAGTGAACACTGAAGCTTTCTTT. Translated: CASSFGQGGVNTEAFF.